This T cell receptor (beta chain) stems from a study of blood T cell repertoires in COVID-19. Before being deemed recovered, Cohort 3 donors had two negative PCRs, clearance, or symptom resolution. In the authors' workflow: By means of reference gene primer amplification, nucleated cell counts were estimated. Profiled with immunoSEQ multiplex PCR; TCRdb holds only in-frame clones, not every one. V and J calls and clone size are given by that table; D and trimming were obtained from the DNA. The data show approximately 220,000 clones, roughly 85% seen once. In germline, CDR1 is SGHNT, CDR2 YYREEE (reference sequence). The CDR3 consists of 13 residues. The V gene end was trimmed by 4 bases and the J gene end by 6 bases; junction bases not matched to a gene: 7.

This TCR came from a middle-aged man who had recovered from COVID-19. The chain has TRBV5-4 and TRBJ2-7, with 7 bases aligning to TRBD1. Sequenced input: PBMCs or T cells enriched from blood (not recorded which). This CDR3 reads CASSPGNRGEQYF. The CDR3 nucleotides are TGTGCCAGCAGCCCCGGGAACAGGGGCGAGCAGTACTTC.